The present entry profiles one TCR beta chain with its context. This clonotype was seen a handful of times. Its antigen specificity is not known. One base away there is no much larger clone; base qualities are not given. At the junction V is shortened by 0 bases and J by 2 bases, with 8 bases in between. From its cysteine to its phenylalanine, the CDR3 spans 14 amino acids. CDR3 DNA is the only sequence kept; it has 42 bases, read in frame from the first base. CDR1 is given as SGDLS and CDR2 as YYNGEE, both from the germline V gene. Ficoll-Paque density gradient centrifugation was used to isolate PBMCs. Instrument used: Illumina NovaSeq 6000. cDNA libraries for TCRalpha and TCRbeta were prepared by 5'RACE using constant-segment primers, with sample barcodes and unique molecular identifiers added. RNA was extracted from every sample with Trizol reagent. The libraries were amplified in two PCR steps, and the second step added a second sample barcode and Illumina TruSeq adapters. Libraries were sequenced on an Illumina NovaSeq with 2 x 150 bp paired-end reads. Regarding the original processing steps: The reads were demultiplexed and collapsed into UMI-guided consensus sequences using migec v1.2.7. Using mixcr v2.1.11, UMI consensuses were aligned to TRA and TRB V and J templates and then assembled into clonotypes. A clonotype was counted as expanded or contracted only if both edgeR and NoisET called the change significant, with noise models trained on biological replicates. For edgeR calls, the cutoffs were a false discovery rate-adjusted p below 0.01 and a log2 fold-change threshold of 1. As an exploratory analysis of dynamics, max-normalized trajectories of the 1000 most abundant clonotypes were examined by PCA with hierarchical clustering. The CD4 or CD8 phenotype of responding clones was assigned using the separately sequenced CD4+ and CD8+ repertoires. Starting from the raw public reads, TCRdb applied fastp trimming at Q25, assembled clones with MiXCR and retained in-frame beta chains. When rows share a CDR3 protein, they turn into one entry using the most common DNA and genes. These V and J calls are TCRdb output, not the study's own analysis. Here the sample has under 700,000 distinct CDR3 sequences; around 21% occur a single time. The ten largest account for roughly an eighth of the sample.

These data originate in a study of T-cell memory formation after mild COVID-19 listed by TCRdb under 2021. In terms of the full investigation: Most TCR sequence clusters were specific to one of the two donors. Longitudinal TCRalpha and TCRbeta repertoire sequencing tracked T-cell clones expanding and contracting after mild COVID-19 in a couple of donors. Two young, previously healthy adult volunteers made up the cohort, one male and one female.

Results and caveats for the whole study, not just this receptor: Clones contracting from day 15 to 85 had balanced CD4/CD8 phenotypes, while a second wave expanding from day 15 to 37 was biased towards CD4+. Some responding clones were detected in pre-infection memory, suggesting pre-existing cross-reactive memory T cells joined the SARS-CoV-2 response. Contracting CD4+ clones were located mainly in the CM and EM memory subsets, whereas CD8+ clones were found to be enriched in EMRA. The study included only a couple of mild cases, and larger cohorts that include severe cases with pre-infection samples were judged to be necessary. SARS-CoV-2 specificity of the second-wave clones peaking on day 37 was not confirmed.

The sequenced material came from PBMCs or a T cell subset sorted from them (not recorded which). This chain is built from TRBV9 and TRBJ1-1; the D gene is unclear. The source is an adult woman who had mild COVID-19 (a few samples of this study predate the infection). The sample titles of this study are shuffled in the database, so cell type and time point are left out; the donor was told from shared clones. The sequenced DNA is TGTGCCAGCAGCGTAGGAGAGACTAACACTGAAGCTTTCTTT. This encodes CASSVGETNTEAFF.